This T cell receptor beta chain emerged from a study of blood T cell repertoires in COVID-19. Study-level background: Donors in the United States, Italy and Spain gave samples during acute or convalescent COVID-19. PBMCs, B-cell-depleted T cells, or T cells were the source of the cDNA or gDNA that made up the material.

Per the study methods: Amplification with reference gene primers provided the estimates of nucleated cell counts. Only in-frame clones appear in the TCRdb table, and some are missing; sequencing was by immunoSEQ multiplex PCR. V and J calls plus clone size are reproduced from that table; the DNA served to infer D and trimming. The sample carries about 110,000 clones, over 80% recorded once. The CDR3 length is 16 residues. Germline CDR1 is MDHEN and CDR2 is SYDVKM. V shed 6 bases and J 9 bases; nucleotides not matched to a gene: 16. This clone is a singleton in its sample. The gene calls are TRBV28 and TRBJ2-1; TRBD1 agrees at 8 bases. Sequencing used peripheral blood. This receptor was taken from a woman aged 55-70 years with acute or convalescent COVID-19. CDR3 sequence (DNA): TGTGCCAGCAGCCCTAGGACAGGGAGAGCCGGGTCTGAGCAGTTCTTC. Translating it yields CASSPRTGRAGSEQFF.